The T cell receptor beta chain described here comes from a study of T cells in Graves' hyperthyroidism and ophthalmopathy. The source material, RNA transcripts, was used to amplify TCR beta CDR3 regions. The HTBI set primed first-round TCR CDR3 RT-PCR. Via MiXCR, TCRdb re-called the multiplex PCR reads, giving one row per CDR3 protein. The sample consists of approximately 370,000 distinct CDR3 sequences, about 18% of them appearing once. This CDR3 has 14 residues. Germline CDR1 reads DFQATT; CDR2 reads SNEGSKA (reference sequence). V was cut by 6 bases and J by 6 bases, with 21 bases left in between. This TCR was sampled from a woman aged 25-40 years with Graves' hyperthyroidism that later progressed to Graves' ophthalmopathy. The specimen sequenced was blood. V is TRBV20-1 and J is TRBJ2-7; D not resolved. In nucleotides, the CDR3 is TGCAGTGCCCCCGGGTCCCCGAACCCGCGCGAGCAGTACTTC. Translated, it gives CSAPGSPNPREQYF.